One sample yielded the 2 T cell receptor beta chains listed below, sequenced in a study of Tregs in tolerant kidney transplant recipients. Assay used: immunoSEQ multiplex PCR; TCRdb lists only in-frame clones, some missing. There are approximately 98,000 clones in the sample; nearly 90% occur only once, and roughly 0.35% lies in the top ten. The sequencing here drew on CD4+ T cells from blood, taken before the transplant. Receptor source: a human donor who received a combined kidney and bone marrow transplant.

The V and J genes are TRBV7-2 and TRBJ2-7, with a tentative D call TRBD2 (6 bases). The V and J ends lost 2 bases and 5 bases respectively, with 7 bases between them. The V gene's germline CDR1 is SGHTA and CDR2 FQGNSA. CDR3 size: 12 residues. The CDR3 loop is CASSLRRDEQYF. The CDR3 nucleotides are TGTGCCAGCAGCTTAAGGAGGGACGAGCAGTACTTC. The full variable domain, rest sourced from reference TRBV7-2 and TRBJ2-7, is GAGVSQSPSNKVTEKGKDVELRCDPISGHTALYWYRQSLGQGLEFLIYFQGNSAPDKSGLPSDRFSAERTGGSVSTLTIQRTQQEDSAVYLCASSLRRDEQYFGPGTRLTVT.

V is TRBV6-1 and J is TRBJ1-2, with 10 bases that match TRBD1. Germline CDR1 reads MNHNS; CDR2 reads SASEGT. The CDR3 spans 14 residues. J lost 4 bases, V lost 8 bases, and 7 bases had no gene match. DNA of the CDR3: TGTGCCAGCGGCCGGGACAGGGGCCTCTATGGCTACACCTTC. It specifies CASGRDRGLYGYTF.